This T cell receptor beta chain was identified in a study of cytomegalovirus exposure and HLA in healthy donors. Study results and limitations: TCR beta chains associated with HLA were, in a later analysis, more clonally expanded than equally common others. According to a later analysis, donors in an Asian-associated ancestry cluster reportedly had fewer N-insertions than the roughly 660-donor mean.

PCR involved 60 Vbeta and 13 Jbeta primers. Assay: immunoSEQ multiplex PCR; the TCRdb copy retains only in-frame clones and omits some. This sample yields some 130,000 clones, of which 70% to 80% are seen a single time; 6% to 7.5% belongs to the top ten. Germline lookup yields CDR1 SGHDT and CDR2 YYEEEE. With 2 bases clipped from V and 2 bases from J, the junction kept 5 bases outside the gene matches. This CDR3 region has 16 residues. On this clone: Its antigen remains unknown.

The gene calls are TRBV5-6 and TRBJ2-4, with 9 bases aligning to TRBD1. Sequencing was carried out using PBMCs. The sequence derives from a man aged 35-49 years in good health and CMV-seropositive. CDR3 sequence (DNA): TGTGCCAGCAGCTTCGGGACAGGGAGTCCCAAAAACATTCAGTACTTC. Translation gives CASSFGTGSPKNIQYF.